A selection of T cell receptor beta chains follows, all from one sample in a study of blood T cell repertoires in COVID-19. TCRdb keeps only in-frame clones here, not all; method: immunoSEQ multiplex PCR. This sample yields about 170,000 clones, of which about 88% are seen a single time; over 7% belongs to the top ten. Material: peripheral blood. These receptors all come from a woman of 80 years or more in a cohort sampled during active or convalescent COVID-19. Each CDR3 is given with its conserved first and last residue. D genes are given only for firm matches. The size field is filled for only some rows; it gives once, few, many or a size class.

D gene: TRBD1
V gene: TRBV5-1
clone size: NA
J gene: TRBJ1-1
CDR3 protein: CASSERTGFTAEAFF
CDR3 DNA: TGCGCCAGCAGCGAGAGGACAGGGTTCACCGCTGAAGCTTTCTTT

D gene: NA
V gene: TRBV18
clone size: once
J gene: TRBJ1-1
CDR3 protein: CASSPGGGGNTEAFF
CDR3 DNA: TGTGCCAGCTCCCCGGGGGGAGGAGGGAACACTGAAGCTTTCTTT

D gene: TRBD1
V gene: TRBV19
clone size: NA
J gene: TRBJ1-1
CDR3 protein: CASSIWGQGNTEAFF
CDR3 DNA: TGTGCCAGTAGTATTTGGGGACAGGGGAACACTGAAGCTTTCTTT

D gene: NA
V gene: TRBV5-4
clone size: NA
J gene: TRBJ2-2
CDR3 protein: CASSLGQNTGELFF
CDR3 DNA: TGTGCCAGCAGCTTGGGACAGAACACCGGGGAGCTGTTTTTT

D gene: NA
V gene: TRBV5-1
clone size: NA
J gene: TRBJ2-1
CDR3 protein: CASLLKNEQFF
CDR3 DNA: TGCGCCAGCCTTCTTAAAAATGAGCAGTTCTTC

D gene: NA
V gene: TRBV5-1
clone size: NA
J gene: TRBJ1-2
CDR3 protein: CASSWNREGVGYTF
CDR3 DNA: TGCGCCAGCAGCTGGAACAGGGAGGGTGTTGGCTACACCTTC

D gene: NA
V gene: TRBV5-6
clone size: NA
J gene: TRBJ1-3
CDR3 protein: CASSSAGISGNTIYF
CDR3 DNA: TGTGCCAGCAGCTCTGCAGGGATTTCTGGAAACACCATATATTTT

D gene: TRBD1
V gene: TRBV12-5
clone size: once
J gene: TRBJ2-1
CDR3 protein: CASGLGQGWYNEQFF
CDR3 DNA: TGTGCTAGTGGTTTGGGACAGGGATGGTACAATGAGCAGTTCTTC

D gene: NA
V gene: TRBV18
clone size: NA
J gene: TRBJ2-5
CDR3 protein: CASSPVSGDQETQYF
CDR3 DNA: TGTGCCAGCTCACCGGTATCGGGGGACCAAGAGACCCAGTACTTC

D gene: TRBD2
V gene: TRBV7-2
clone size: NA
J gene: TRBJ2-7
CDR3 protein: CASSLVESGGPNF
CDR3 DNA: TGTGCCAGCAGCTTAGTTGAGAGCGGGGGACCGAACTTC

D gene: TRBD1
V gene: TRBV6-1
clone size: once
J gene: TRBJ2-7
CDR3 protein: CASSEDSDRAGEQYF
CDR3 DNA: TGTGCCAGCAGTGAAGATTCGGACAGGGCTGGCGAGCAGTACTTC

D gene: NA
V gene: TRBV11-2
clone size: NA
J gene: TRBJ1-3
CDR3 protein: CASSSYRANTIYF
CDR3 DNA: TGTGCCAGCAGCTCCTACAGGGCTAACACCATATATTTT

D gene: TRBD1
V gene: TRBV11-2
clone size: few
J gene: TRBJ1-2
CDR3 protein: CASSPLQGGTAEGYTF
CDR3 DNA: TGTGCCAGCAGCCCGCTTCAGGGGGGAACTGCGGAGGGCTACACCTTC

D gene: NA
V gene: TRBV5-1
clone size: NA
J gene: TRBJ1-4
CDR3 protein: CASSPRQTSTNEKLFF
CDR3 DNA: TGCGCCAGCAGCCCCCGACAGACTTCAACTAATGAAAAACTGTTTTTT